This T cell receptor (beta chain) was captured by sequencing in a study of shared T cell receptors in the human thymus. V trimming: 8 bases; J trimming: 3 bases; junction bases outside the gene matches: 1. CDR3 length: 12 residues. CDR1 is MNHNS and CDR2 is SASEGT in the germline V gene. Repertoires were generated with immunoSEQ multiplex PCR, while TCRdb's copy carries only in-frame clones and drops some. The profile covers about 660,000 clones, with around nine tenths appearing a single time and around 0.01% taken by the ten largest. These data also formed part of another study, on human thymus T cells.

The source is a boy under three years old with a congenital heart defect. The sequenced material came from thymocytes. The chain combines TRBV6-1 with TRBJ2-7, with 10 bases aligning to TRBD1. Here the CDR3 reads CASRDRGYEQYF. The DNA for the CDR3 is TGTGCCAGCCGGGACAGGGGCTACGAGCAGTACTTC.